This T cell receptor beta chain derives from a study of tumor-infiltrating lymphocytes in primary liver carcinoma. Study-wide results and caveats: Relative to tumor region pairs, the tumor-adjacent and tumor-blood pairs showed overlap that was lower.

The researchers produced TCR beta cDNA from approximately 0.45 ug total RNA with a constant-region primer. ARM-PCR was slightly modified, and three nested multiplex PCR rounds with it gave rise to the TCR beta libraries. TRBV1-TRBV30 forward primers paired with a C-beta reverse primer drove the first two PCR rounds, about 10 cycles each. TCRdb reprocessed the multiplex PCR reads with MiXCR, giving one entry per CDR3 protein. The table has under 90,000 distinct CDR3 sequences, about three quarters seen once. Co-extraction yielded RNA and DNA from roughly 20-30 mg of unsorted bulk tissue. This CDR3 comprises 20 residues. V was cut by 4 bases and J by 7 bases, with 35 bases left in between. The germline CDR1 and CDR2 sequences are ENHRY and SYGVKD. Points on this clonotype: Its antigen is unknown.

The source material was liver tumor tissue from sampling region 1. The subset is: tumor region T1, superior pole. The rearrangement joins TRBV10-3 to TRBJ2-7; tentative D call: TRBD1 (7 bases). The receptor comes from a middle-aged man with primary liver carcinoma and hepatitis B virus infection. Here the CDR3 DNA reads TGTGCCATCAGTGGGAGTACCCTCCAAGCAGGGGGGAAGCAACGAATTGAGCAGTACTTC. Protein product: CAISGSTLQAGGKQRIEQYF.